This T cell receptor (beta chain) comes out of a study of blood T cell repertoires in COVID-19. About the study: The United States, Italy and Spain were the sources of the acute and convalescent COVID-19 samples. Sample material is recorded as cDNA or gDNA derived from T cells, B-cell-depleted T cells, or PBMCs.

Germline V CDR1 and CDR2: SGHDT, YYEEEE. The V and J ends lost 3 bases and 4 bases, in that order; junction bases with no gene match: 14. This CDR3 has 17 residues. As originally analysed: Reference gene primer amplification yielded estimated nucleated cell counts. Here immunoSEQ multiplex PCR was the method, and the copy in TCRdb shows in-frame clones only, minus some. The D gene and trimming were derived from the DNA, and the V and J assignments and clone size from that table. The sample has more than 95,000 clones, approximately 80% seen once. This TCR was sampled from an elderly woman with active or convalescent COVID-19. The sample comprised peripheral blood. The V gene is TRBV5-6, the J gene TRBJ1-2, with 8 nucleotides matching TRBD1. In DNA form, the CDR3 reads TGTGCCAGCAGCTGGACAGGGCTATCCGACATAGGCTATGGCTACACCTTC. This encodes CASSWTGLSDIGYGYTF.